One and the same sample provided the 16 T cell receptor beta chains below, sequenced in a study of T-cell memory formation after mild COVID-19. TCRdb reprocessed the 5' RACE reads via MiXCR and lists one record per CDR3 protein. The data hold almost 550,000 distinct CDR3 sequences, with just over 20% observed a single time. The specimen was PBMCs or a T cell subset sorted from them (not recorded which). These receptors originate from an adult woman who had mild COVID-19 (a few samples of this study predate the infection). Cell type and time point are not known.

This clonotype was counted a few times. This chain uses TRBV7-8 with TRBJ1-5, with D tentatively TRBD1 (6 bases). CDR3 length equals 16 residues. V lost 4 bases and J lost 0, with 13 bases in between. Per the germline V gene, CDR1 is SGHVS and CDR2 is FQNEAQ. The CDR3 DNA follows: TGTGCCAGCAGCTCCTACCGGGACAATAGCAATCAGCCCCAGCATTTT. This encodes CASSSYRDNSNQPQHF.

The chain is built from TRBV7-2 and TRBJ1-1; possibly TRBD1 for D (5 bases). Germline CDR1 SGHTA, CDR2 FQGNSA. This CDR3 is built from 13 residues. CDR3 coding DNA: TGTGCTGGCCACACAGGCGGATCCACTGAAGCTTTCTTT. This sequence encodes CAGHTGGSTEAFF.

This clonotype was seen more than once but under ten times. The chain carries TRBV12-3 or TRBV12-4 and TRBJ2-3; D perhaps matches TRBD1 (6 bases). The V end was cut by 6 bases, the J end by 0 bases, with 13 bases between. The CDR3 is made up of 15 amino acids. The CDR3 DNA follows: TGTGCCAGCAGAATCGACAGGCCTAGCACAGATACGCAGTATTTT. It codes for CASRIDRPSTDTQYF.

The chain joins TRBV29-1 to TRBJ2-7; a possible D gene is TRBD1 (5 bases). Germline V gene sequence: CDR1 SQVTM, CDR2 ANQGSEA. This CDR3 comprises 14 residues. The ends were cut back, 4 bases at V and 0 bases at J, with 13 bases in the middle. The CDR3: CSVVGRASSYEQYF. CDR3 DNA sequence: TGCAGCGTTGTGGGCAGGGCTAGCTCCTACGAGCAGTACTTC.

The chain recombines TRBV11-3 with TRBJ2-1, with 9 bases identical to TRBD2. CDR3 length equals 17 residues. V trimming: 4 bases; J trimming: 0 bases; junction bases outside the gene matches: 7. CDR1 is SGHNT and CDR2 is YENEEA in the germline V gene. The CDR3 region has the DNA TGTGCCAGCAGCTCCGGGACTAGCAGTAGCTCCTACAATGAGCAGTTCTTC. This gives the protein CASSSGTSSSSYNEQFF.

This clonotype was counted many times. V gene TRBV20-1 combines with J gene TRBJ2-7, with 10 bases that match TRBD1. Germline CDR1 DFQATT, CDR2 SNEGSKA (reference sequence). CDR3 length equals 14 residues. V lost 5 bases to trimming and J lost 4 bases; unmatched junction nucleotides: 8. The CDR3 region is CSAGSGTGEYEQYF. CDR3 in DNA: TGCAGTGCTGGCTCCGGGACAGGGGAGTACGAGCAGTACTTC.

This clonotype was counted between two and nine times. In DNA form, the CDR3 reads TGTGCCAGCAGCCCCCCGGGACAGGGCGTCTATGGCTACACCTTC. It yields the protein CASSPPGQGVYGYTF. The V call is TRBV7-9, the J call TRBJ1-2, with 9 bases aligning to TRBD1. Germline V gene lookup returns CDR1 SEHNR and CDR2 FQNEAQ (reference sequence). The CDR3 has 15 residues. V was clipped by 5 bases and J by 4 bases; unmatched bases: 8. Full variable domain (outside the CDR3, taken from reference TRBV7-9 and TRBJ1-2): DTGVSQNPRHKITKRGQNVTFRCDPISEHNRLYWYRQTLGQGPEFLTYFQNEAQLEKSRLLSDRFSAERPKGSFSTLEIQRTEQGDSAMYLCASSPPGQGVYGYTFGSGTRLTVV.

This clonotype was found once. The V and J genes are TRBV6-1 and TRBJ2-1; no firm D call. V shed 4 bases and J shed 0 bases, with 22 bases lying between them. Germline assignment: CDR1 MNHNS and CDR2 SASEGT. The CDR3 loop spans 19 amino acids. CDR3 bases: TGTGCCAGCAGTGGTTTCCCTCTCGGACGAACGAGCTCCTACAATGAGCAGTTCTTC. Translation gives CASSGFPLGRTSSYNEQFF.

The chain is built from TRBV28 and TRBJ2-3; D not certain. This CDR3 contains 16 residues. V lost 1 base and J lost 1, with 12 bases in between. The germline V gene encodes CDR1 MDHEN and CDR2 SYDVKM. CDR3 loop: CASSLSIREGTDTQYF. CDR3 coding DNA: TGTGCCAGCAGTTTATCAATAAGGGAAGGCACAGATACGCAGTATTTT.

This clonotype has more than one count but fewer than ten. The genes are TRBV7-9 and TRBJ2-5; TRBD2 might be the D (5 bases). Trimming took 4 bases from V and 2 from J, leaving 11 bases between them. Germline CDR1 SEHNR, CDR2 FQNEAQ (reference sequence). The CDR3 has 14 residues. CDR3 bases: TGTGCCAGCAGCTCCCGGGGAAGACAAGAGACCCAGTACTTC. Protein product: CASSSRGRQETQYF.

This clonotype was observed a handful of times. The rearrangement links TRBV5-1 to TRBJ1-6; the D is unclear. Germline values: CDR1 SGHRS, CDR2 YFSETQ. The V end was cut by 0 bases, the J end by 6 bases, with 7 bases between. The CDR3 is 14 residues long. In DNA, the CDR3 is TGCGCCAGCAGCTTGGGTGCGGTTAATTCACCCCTCCACTTT. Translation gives CASSLGAVNSPLHF.

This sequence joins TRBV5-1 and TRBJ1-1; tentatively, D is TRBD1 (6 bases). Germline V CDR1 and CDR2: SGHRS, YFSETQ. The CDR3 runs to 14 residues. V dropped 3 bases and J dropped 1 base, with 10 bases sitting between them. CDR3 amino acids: CASSSTQGNTEAFF. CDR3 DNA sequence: TGCGCCAGCAGCTCGACACAGGGGAACACTGAAGCTTTCTTT.

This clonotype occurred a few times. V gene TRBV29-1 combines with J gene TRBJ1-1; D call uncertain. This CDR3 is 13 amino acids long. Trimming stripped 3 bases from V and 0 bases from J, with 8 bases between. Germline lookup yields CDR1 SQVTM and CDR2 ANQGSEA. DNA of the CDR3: TGCAGCGTTGAGGGAAAGGTGAACACTGAAGCTTTCTTT. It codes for CSVEGKVNTEAFF. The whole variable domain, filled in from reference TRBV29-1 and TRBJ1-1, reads SAVISQKPSRDICQRGTSLTIQCQVDSQVTMMFWYRQQPGQSLTLIATANQGSEATYESGFVIDKFPISRPNLTFSTLTVSNMSPEDSSIYLCSVEGKVNTEAFFGQGTRLTVV.

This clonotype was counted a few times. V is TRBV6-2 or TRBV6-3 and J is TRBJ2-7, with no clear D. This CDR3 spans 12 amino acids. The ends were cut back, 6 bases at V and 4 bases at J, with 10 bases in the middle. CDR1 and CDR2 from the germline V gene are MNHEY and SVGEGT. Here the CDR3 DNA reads TGTGCCAGCAGCAGAGCGAGTTACGAGCAGTACGTC. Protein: CASSRASYEQYV.

The CDR3 coding sequence is TGTGCCAGCAGCTTATCTTTCGGGGAAGAGACCCAGTACTTC. Amino acid sequence: CASSLSFGEETQYF. The J gene is TRBJ2-5, the V gene TRBV7-2, with D perhaps matching TRBD2 (5 bases). V was cut by 2 bases and J by 3 bases, with 10 bases left in between. Germline CDR1 is SGHTA and CDR2 is FQGNSA. This CDR3 has 14 amino acids. The whole variable domain, filled in from reference TRBV7-2 and TRBJ2-5, reads GAGVSQSPSNKVTEKGKDVELRCDPISGHTALYWYRQSLGQGLEFLIYFQGNSAPDKSGLPSDRFSAERTGGSVSTLTIQRTQQEDSAVYLCASSLSFGEETQYFGPGTRLLVL.

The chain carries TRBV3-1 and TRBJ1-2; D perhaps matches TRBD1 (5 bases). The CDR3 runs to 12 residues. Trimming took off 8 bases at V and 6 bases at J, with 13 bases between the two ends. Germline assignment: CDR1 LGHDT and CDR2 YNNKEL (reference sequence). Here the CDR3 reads CASFSQGDGYTF. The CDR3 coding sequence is TGTGCCAGCTTTTCTCAAGGGGATGGCTACACCTTC. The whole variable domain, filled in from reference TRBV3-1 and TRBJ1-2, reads DTAVSQTPKYLVTQMGNDKSIKCEQNLGHDTMYWYKQDSKKFLKIMFSYNNKELIINETVPNRFSPKSPDKAHLNLHINSLELGDSAVYFCASFSQGDGYTFGSGTRLTVV.